The TCR beta chain described here comes from a study of T cells in Graves' hyperthyroidism and ophthalmopathy. TCR beta CDR3 regions were amplified from RNA transcripts. TCR CDR3 regions were first amplified by RT-PCR with HTBI primers. TCRdb used MiXCR to reprocess the multiplex PCR reads, holding one entry per CDR3 protein. The sample records about 690,000 distinct CDR3 sequences, around 15% being singletons. The length of the CDR3 is 16 residues. The V gene's germline CDR1 is MDHEN and CDR2 SYDVKM. V was trimmed by 5 bases and J by 2 bases, leaving 16 bases between them. The chain is built from TRBV28 and TRBJ1-5; the D gene is possibly TRBD1 (5 bases). The receptor's source is a man aged 50 or older with Graves' hyperthyroidism. The sequenced sample consisted of blood. CDR3 residues: CASSPLGRGGNQPQHF. CDR3 DNA: TGTGCCAGCAGTCCCCTAGGAAGGGGTGGCAATCAGCCCCAGCATTTT.